This T cell receptor (beta chain) was identified in a study of cytomegalovirus exposure and HLA in healthy donors. Remarks on this clone: Its antigen is unidentified.

This cohort consisted of healthy bone marrow donors. The PCR employed 60 Vbeta primers together with 13 Jbeta primers. Sequencing used immunoSEQ multiplex PCR; TCRdb keeps in-frame clones, though not all of them. The sample holds around 130,000 clones, 80% seen once. Study-level results: No immune exposure information besides CMV serostatus was available. Accurate prediction of most subjects' HLA-A and HLA-B alleles from TCR beta sequences was reported. Presence/absence analyses rested on an assumption that sequencing depth was roughly uniform across donors.

The CDR3 sequence is 14 residues long. Trimming cost V 0 bases and J 5 bases, with 10 bases left between them. In germline, CDR1 is MGHRA, CDR2 YSYEKL. The sample was PBMCs. The rearrangement joins TRBV4-1 to TRBJ1-1; D gene unclear. The clonotype originates from a man aged 25 to 45 in good health and CMV-seronegative. CDR3 DNA sequence: TGCGCCAGCAGCCAAGATCAGGCTTTGACTGAAGCTTTCTTT. Its protein product is CASSQDQALTEAFF.